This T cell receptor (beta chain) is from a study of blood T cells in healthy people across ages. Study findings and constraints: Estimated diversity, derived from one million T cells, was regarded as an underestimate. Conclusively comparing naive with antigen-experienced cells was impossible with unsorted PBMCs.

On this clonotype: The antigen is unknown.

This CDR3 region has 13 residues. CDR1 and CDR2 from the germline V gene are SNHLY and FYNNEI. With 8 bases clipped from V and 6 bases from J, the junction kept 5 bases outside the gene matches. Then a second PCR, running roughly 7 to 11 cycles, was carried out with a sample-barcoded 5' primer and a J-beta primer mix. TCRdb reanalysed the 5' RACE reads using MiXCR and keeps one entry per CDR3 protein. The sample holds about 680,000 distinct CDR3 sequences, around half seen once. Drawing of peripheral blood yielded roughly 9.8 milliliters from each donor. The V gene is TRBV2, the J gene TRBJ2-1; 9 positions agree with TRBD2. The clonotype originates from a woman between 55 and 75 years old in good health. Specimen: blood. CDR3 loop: CASVSGRSNEQFF. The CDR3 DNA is TGTGCCAGCGTAAGCGGGAGGTCCAATGAGCAGTTCTTC. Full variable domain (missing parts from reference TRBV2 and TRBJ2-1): EPEVTQTPSHQVTQMGQEVILRCVPISNHLYFYWYRQILGQKVEFLVSFYNNEISEKSEIFDDQFSVERPDGSNFTLKIRSTKLEDSAMYFCASVSGRSNEQFFGPGTRLTVL.